These T cell receptor beta chains were read from a single sample in a study of CD8 T cells in Susac syndrome. TCRdb redid the calling of the immunoSEQ multiplex PCR reads with MiXCR, one entry per CDR3 protein. This sample yields roughly 200,000 distinct CDR3 sequences, of which roughly 90% are seen a single time; about 0.1% belongs to the top ten. Specimen: CD4+ T cells from PBMCs. The receptor set was obtained from a human donor with Susac syndrome. CDR3s include the opening cysteine and the closing phenylalanine or tryptophan. D genes are given only for firm matches. Clone size is stated in some rows and not others, as once, few, many or a class when expanded.

>TRBV6-5|13|.|TRBJ2-3|.
CASSHRGADTQYF
TGTGCCAGCAGCCACCGCGGCGCAGATACGCAGTATTTT
>TRBV13|14|.|TRBJ2-5|.
CASSARGKQETQYF
TGTGCCAGCAGCGCCCGGGGGAAACAAGAGACCCAGTACTTC
>TRBV7-3|13|.|TRBJ2-5|.
CVSSFGFQETQYF
TGTGTCAGCAGCTTCGGCTTTCAAGAGACCCAGTACTTC
>TRBV5-1|13|.|TRBJ2-1|.
CASSLHQFNEQFF
TGCGCCAGCAGCTTGCACCAATTCAATGAGCAGTTCTTC
>TRBV2|17|TRBD2|TRBJ2-2|.
CASSEAVAGGHTGELFF
TGTGCCAGCAGTGAAGCGGTGGCGGGAGGGCACACCGGGGAGCTGTTTTTT
>TRBV11-3|15|TRBD2|TRBJ2-1|.
CASSSGGRDLGEQFF
TGTGCCAGCAGCTCGGGCGGGAGGGATTTGGGTGAGCAGTTCTTC
>TRBV12-3/TRBV12-4|14|.|TRBJ2-3|.
CASRLGLSTDTQYF
TGTGCCAGCAGGCTTGGCCTGAGCACAGATACGCAGTATTTT
>TRBV5-4|14|TRBD2|TRBJ2-5|.
CASSLAGGRQTQYF
TGTGCCAGCAGCTTAGCGGGGGGCCGGCAGACCCAGTACTTC
>TRBV5-4|13|.|TRBJ2-1|.
CASSLTSSHEQFF
TGTGCCAGCAGCTTGACATCCAGTCATGAGCAGTTCTTC
>TRBV5-1|14|.|TRBJ2-5|.
CASSLEGYQETQYF
TGCGCCAGCAGCTTGGAGGGGTACCAAGAGACCCAGTACTTC
>TRBV4-1|13|.|TRBJ1-1|.
CASSQQPGTEAFF
TGCGCCAGCAGCCAACAACCGGGGACTGAAGCTTTCTTT
>TRBV5-6|16|.|TRBJ2-2|.
CASSYGLESKPGELFF
TGTGCCAGCAGCTACGGACTGGAATCGAAACCCGGGGAGCTGTTTTTT
>TRBV7-2|15|TRBD1|TRBJ2-7|once
CASSTQGVLSYEQYF
TGTGCCAGCAGCACCCAGGGGGTACTATCCTACGAGCAGTACTTC
>TRBV20-1|13|.|TRBJ1-2|.
CSGRGWGADGYTF
TGCAGTGGCAGAGGTTGGGGGGCGGATGGCTACACCTTC
>TRBV2|17|TRBD2|TRBJ2-7|.
CASSVNSGRAGLDEQYF
TGTGCCAGCAGTGTAAATAGCGGGAGAGCTGGGTTGGACGAGCAGTACTTC
>TRBV20-1|14|.|TRBJ2-5|.
CSARDPWSQETQYF
TGCAGTGCTAGAGACCCCTGGAGTCAAGAGACCCAGTACTTC
>TRBV27|14|.|TRBJ1-6|.
CASSLYGANSPLHF
TGTGCCAGCAGTTTATATGGGGCGAATTCACCCCTCCACTTT
>TRBV6-6|14|.|TRBJ2-7|.
CASSSEVYSYEQYF
TGTGCCAGCAGTTCCGAGGTTTACTCCTACGAGCAGTACTTC
>TRBV4-1|16|TRBD1|TRBJ2-2|.
CASSSLGTANTGELFF
TGCGCCAGCAGCTCCCTAGGGACAGCGAACACCGGGGAGCTGTTTTTT
>TRBV12-3/TRBV12-4|15|.|TRBJ2-3|.
CASSLDFPSTDTQYF
TGTGCCAGCAGTTTGGATTTTCCTTCCACAGATACGCAGTATTTT
>TRBV18|16|TRBD2|TRBJ2-1|once
CASSPNLAGRVNEQFF
TGTGCCAGCTCACCAAATCTAGCGGGACGGGTTAATGAGCAGTTCTTC
>TRBV29-1|13|.|TRBJ1-2|.
CSVEDSPNYGYTF
TGCAGCGTGGAGGACAGCCCTAACTATGGCTACACCTTC
>TRBV6-5|13|TRBD1|TRBJ1-2|once
CASSGQGGYGYTF
TGTGCCAGCAGCGGACAGGGGGGCTATGGCTACACCTTC
>TRBV3-1|16|TRBD1|TRBJ2-7|.
CASSQASGTGRYEQYF
TGTGCCAGCAGCCAAGCTTCAGGGACAGGTCGCTACGAGCAGTACTTC
>TRBV6-5|15|.|TRBJ2-3|.
CASSPYSGFPDTQYF
TGTGCCAGCAGTCCCTACTCCGGGTTTCCAGATACGCAGTATTTT
>TRBV28|11|.|TRBJ1-2|.
CASSSRYGYTF
TGTGCCAGCAGTTCCAGATATGGCTACACCTTC
>TRBV2|11|.|TRBJ1-2|.
CASSVSNGYTF
TGTGCCAGCAGTGTTAGTAATGGCTACACCTTC
>TRBV11-2|14|TRBD1|TRBJ2-5|once
CASSDQQGLETQYF
TGTGCCAGCAGCGACCAACAGGGGTTGGAGACCCAGTACTTC
>TRBV18|14|TRBD1|TRBJ1-1|.
CASSPGQGPFEAFF
TGTGCCAGCTCACCCGGACAGGGGCCTTTTGAAGCTTTCTTT
>TRBV5-6|16|.|TRBJ2-5|.
CASSLGAVGGYGAQYF
TGTGCCAGCAGCTTGGGTGCTGTAGGTGGTTACGGGGCCCAGTACTTC
>TRBV27|14|.|TRBJ1-5|.
CASSYGGSYQPQHF
TGTGCCAGCAGCTACGGGGGAAGTTATCAGCCCCAGCATTTT
>TRBV28|17|TRBD2|TRBJ2-2|.
CASSLPASGENTGELFF
TGTGCCAGCAGTTTACCCGCTAGCGGGGAAAACACCGGGGAGCTGTTTTTT
>TRBV7-3|15|.|TRBJ2-2|.
CASSVARDNTGELFF
TGTGCCAGCAGCGTCGCTCGAGATAACACCGGGGAGCTGTTTTTT
>TRBV3-1|15|.|TRBJ1-4|.
CASSAQGSTNEKLFF
TGTGCCAGCAGCGCACAGGGCTCGACTAATGAAAAACTGTTTTTT